The 7 T cell receptor beta chains below all came from one sample that was sequenced in a study of blood T cell repertoires in COVID-19. The repertoire was sequenced with immunoSEQ multiplex PCR; TCRdb's copy has only in-frame clones and lacks some. The sample has 170,000 or so clones; approximately 86% are singletons. Material for sequencing was peripheral blood. Receptors originate from a man aged 45 to 65 with active or convalescent COVID-19.

The gene calls are TRBV18 and TRBJ2-7; D possibly corresponds to TRBD2 (5 bases). The V gene lost 0 bases and the J gene lost 6 bases, with 12 bases spanning the gap. This CDR3 comprises 14 residues. Germline V gene lookup returns CDR1 KGHSH and CDR2 LQKENI. This chain's CDR3 is CASSPPLDTVEQYF. CDR3 nucleotide sequence: TGTGCCAGCTCACCACCACTAGACACGGTCGAGCAGTACTTC. The whole variable domain, remainder taken from reference TRBV18 and TRBJ2-7, is NAGVMQNPRHLVRRRGQEARLRCSPMKGHSHVYWYRQLPEEGLKFMVYLQKENIIDESGMPKERFSAEFPKEGPSILRIQQVVRGDSAAYFCASSPPLDTVEQYFGPGTRLTVT.

V gene TRBV7-8 combines with J gene TRBJ2-3; tentatively, D is TRBD2 (5 bases). V was trimmed by 5 bases and J by 5 bases, leaving 17 bases between them. The germline CDR1 and CDR2 sequences are SGHVS and FQNEAQ. The CDR3 is 15 residues long. This chain's CDR3 is CASSQVEAAVDTQYF. The CDR3 nucleotides are TGTGCCAGCAGCCAGGTGGAGGCCGCGGTAGATACGCAGTATTTT.

The sample holds a few counts of this clone. The V and J genes are TRBV11-3 and TRBJ1-2, with 8 bases identical to TRBD1. Trimming removed 4 bases from V and 5 bases from J; junction bases left unmatched: 6. Per the germline V gene, CDR1 is SGHNT and CDR2 is YENEEA. The CDR3 spans 14 residues. This CDR3 is CASSSDRQGYGYTF. The CDR3 DNA reads as TGTGCCAGCAGCTCCGACCGACAGGGGTATGGCTACACCTTC.

The gene calls are TRBV28 and TRBJ2-2; 8 bases match TRBD2. The CDR3 has 16 amino acids. The V and J ends lost 5 bases and 6 bases, in that order; junction bases with no gene match: 11. The germline CDR1 and CDR2 sequences are MDHEN and SYDVKM. The CDR3 protein is CASSTNPGLVAGELFF. The CDR3 DNA reads as TGTGCCAGCAGTACCAACCCGGGACTAGTGGCCGGGGAGCTGTTTTTT.

This clone was found once. The chain employs TRBV9 and TRBJ2-2, with TRBD2 matching 10 bases. This CDR3 is 18 amino acids long. J gave up 1 base and V 4 bases, and 10 bases lay outside the gene matches. Germline V gene lookup returns CDR1 SGDLS and CDR2 YYNGEE. Here the CDR3 reads CASSPRRTSGENTGELFF. CDR3 bases: TGTGCCAGCAGCCCACGCCGGACTAGCGGAGAGAACACCGGGGAGCTGTTTTTT.

The J gene is TRBJ2-2, the V gene TRBV4-3; maybe TRBD2 (6 bases). The V and J ends lost 1 base and 6 bases respectively, with 12 bases between them. Germline lookup yields CDR1 LGHNA and CDR2 YSLEER. CDR3 length equals 15 residues. The DNA of the CDR3 is TGCGCCAGCAGCCAAGGAGACGGGAGTGCCGGGGAGCTGTTTTTT. Its translation is CASSQGDGSAGELFF.

The J gene is TRBJ2-1, the V gene TRBV19; 7 nucleotides agree with TRBD1. Germline V gene lookup returns CDR1 LNHDA and CDR2 SQIVND (reference sequence). V was clipped by 6 bases and J by 6 bases; unmatched bases: 5. The CDR3 length is 13 residues. Here the CDR3 reads CASRQGSGNEQFF. For the CDR3, the DNA is TGTGCCAGTAGACAGGGGTCAGGCAATGAGCAGTTCTTC.